These 32 T cell receptor beta chains came from one sample sequenced in a study of shared clonotypes between healthy human individuals. Sequencing used immunoSEQ multiplex PCR; TCRdb keeps in-frame clones, though not all of them. The sample records millions of clones, just over 90% being singletons. Specimen: naive CD4+ T cells sorted from blood. The subset is: CD45RA+ positively selected. The receptors originated from a man aged 18 to 30 in good health.

The chain has TRBV27 and TRBJ2-5; either TRBD1 or TRBD2 may supply D (5 bases each). This CDR3 comprises 14 residues. Trimming took 4 bases from V and 5 from J, leaving 14 bases between them. CDR1 is MNHEY, CDR2 SMNVEV, per germline (reference sequence). CDR3 nucleotide sequence: TGTGCCAGCAGTTCGGGGCGATCCGGGGAGACCCAGTACTTC. Protein product: CASSSGRSGETQYF.

Comment on this clone: This same CDR3 is encoded by further DNA sequences in the sample. The V call is TRBV4-3, the J call TRBJ2-3, with 14 positions matching TRBD2. The length of the CDR3 is 16 residues. Losses at the gene ends were 3 bases for V and 4 bases for J; bases not matched to a gene: 3. Per the germline V gene, CDR1 is LGHNA and CDR2 is YSLEER. The CDR3: CASSQGLAGVADTQYF. As DNA, the CDR3 is TGCGCCAGCAGCCAGGGACTAGCGGGAGTTGCAGATACGCAGTATTTT.

The chain combines TRBV19 with TRBJ1-4; possible D gene TRBD1, 6 bases. With 10 bases removed from V and 3 bases from J, the gap between germline ends came to 12 bases. Germline V gene data show CDR1 as LNHDA and CDR2 as SQIVND (reference sequence). This CDR3 spans 13 amino acids. The CDR3 DNA follows: TGTGCCACCAAAGGGACACCTAATGAAAAACTGTTTTTT. Protein: CATKGTPNEKLFF.

There are a few counts of this clone. The CDR3 here is CASSLAGGRNEKLFF. The DNA of the CDR3 is TGTGCCAGCAGCTTAGCAGGCGGGCGTAATGAAAAACTGTTTTTT. The chain recombines TRBV7-9 with TRBJ1-4; D not resolved. The CDR3 is made up of 15 amino acids. Per the germline V gene, CDR1 is SEHNR and CDR2 is FQNEAQ (reference sequence). V gave up 0 bases and J gave up 4 bases, with 9 bases separating them.

The chain carries TRBV29-1 and TRBJ2-7; D possibly corresponds to TRBD2 (6 bases). Germline loops: CDR1 SQVTM, CDR2 ANQGSEA. V shed 6 bases and J shed 0 bases, with 18 bases lying between them. The CDR3 is 15 residues long. In DNA form, the CDR3 reads TGCAGCGTCACCGGTGGAGGGGCCCCCTCCTACGAGCAGTACTTC. It is translated as CSVTGGGAPSYEQYF.

The chain uses TRBV2 and TRBJ1-5; D perhaps matches TRBD1 (5 bases). This CDR3 has 19 residues. The V gene's germline CDR1 is SNHLY and CDR2 FYNNEI. V was pared by 5 bases and J by 0 bases, with 23 bases between. CDR3 amino acids: CASSTGSASGWYSNQPQHF. As DNA, the CDR3 is TGTGCCAGCAGTACCGGATCAGCCTCAGGGTGGTATAGCAATCAGCCCCAGCATTTT.

The chain combines TRBV10-3 with TRBJ2-3; 7 nucleotides align to TRBD2. Trimming cost V 9 bases and J 3 bases; bases outside gene matches: 9. The CDR3 totals 14 residues. Germline CDR1 reads ENHRY; CDR2 reads SYGVKD. This CDR3 is CAIADEAGTDTQYF. The CDR3, as DNA: TGTGCCATAGCCGACGAAGCGGGGACAGATACGCAGTATTTT.

This chain joins TRBV18 and TRBJ2-7, with D perhaps being TRBD1 or TRBD2 (5 bases each). CDR3 length: 12 residues. Germline lookup yields CDR1 KGHSH and CDR2 LQKENI. With 0 bases removed from V and 10 bases from J, the gap between germline ends came to 10 bases. The CDR3 loop reads CASSPPEGPQYF. The CDR3, as DNA: TGTGCCAGCTCACCACCTGAGGGGCCCCAGTACTTC.

The chain uses TRBV30 and TRBJ1-1, with D unclear. Germline CDR1 is GTSNPN and CDR2 is SVGIG (reference sequence). With 5 bases removed from V and 7 bases from J, the gap between germline ends came to 17 bases. CDR3 length: 13 residues. In nucleotides, the CDR3 is TGTGCCTGGTCCCCCCTTTCGGCGGGTGAAGCTTTCTTT. Translating gives CAWSPLSAGEAFF.

The rearrangement joins TRBV5-8 to TRBJ2-7, with 9 bases fitting TRBD1. Germline V gene lookup returns CDR1 SGHTS and CDR2 YDEGEE. V shed 3 bases, J shed 4 bases, and the junction held 8 bases outside the gene matches. This CDR3 is built from 15 residues. This CDR3 reads CASSSGTGSIYEQYF. The CDR3 DNA follows: TGTGCCAGCAGCTCTGGGACAGGGTCAATTTACGAGCAGTACTTC.

The J gene is TRBJ1-4, the V gene TRBV5-1, with 7 bases that match TRBD1. Looked up from germline, CDR1 is SGHRS and CDR2 is YFSETQ. V lost 2 bases to trimming and J lost 5 bases; unmatched junction nucleotides: 9. There are 16 residues in the CDR3. CDR3 residues: CASSLLRPRGNEKLFF. The CDR3 DNA reads TGCGCCAGCAGCTTACTAAGGCCCAGGGGGAATGAAAAACTGTTTTTT.

V usage is TRBV29-1 and J usage is TRBJ2-1; possible D gene TRBD1, 6 bases. This CDR3 contains 15 residues. V was cut by 5 bases and J by 0 bases, with 14 bases left in between. The V gene's germline CDR1 is SQVTM and CDR2 ANQGSEA. CDR3 in amino acids: CSVQGSSTSYNEQFF. The CDR3 DNA reads TGCAGCGTTCAGGGGAGTTCGACCTCCTACAATGAGCAGTTCTTC.

The chain joins TRBV11-3 to TRBJ2-3, with TRBD2 matching 8 bases. Germline trimming cut 2 bases from V and 3 bases from J; bases unmatched to any gene: 10. Germline V gene lookup returns CDR1 SGHNT and CDR2 YENEEA. The CDR3 consists of 17 residues. The CDR3 sequence: CASSLRSQREWTDTQYF. For the CDR3, the DNA is TGTGCCAGCAGCTTACGTTCGCAGCGGGAGTGGACAGATACGCAGTATTTT.

This chain joins TRBV15 and TRBJ2-3; possibly TRBD1 for D (6 bases). V was shortened by 0 bases and J by 3 bases, with 13 bases between the two germline ends. The CDR3 is 16 amino acids. Germline V gene lookup returns CDR1 LNHNV and CDR2 YYDKDF (reference sequence). The CDR3 DNA is TGTGCCACCAGCAGAGATGGGGGACATGGTACAGATACGCAGTATTTT. It codes for CATSRDGGHGTDTQYF.

Worth noting for this clone: Other DNA sequences from this sample encode an identical CDR3 as well. The rearrangement uses TRBV18 and TRBJ1-2, with D possibly being TRBD1 (5 bases). The V gene lost 5 bases and the J gene lost 3 bases, with 10 bases spanning the gap. This CDR3 has 13 amino acids. CDR1 is KGHSH and CDR2 is LQKENI in the germline V gene. This chain's CDR3 is CASSSGTDYGYTF. The DNA for the CDR3 is TGTGCCAGCTCATCAGGGACTGACTATGGCTACACCTTC.

V usage is TRBV4-3 and J usage is TRBJ1-5, with TRBD1 as a possible D gene (5 bases). CDR3 length: 15 amino acids. The germline V gene encodes CDR1 LGHNA and CDR2 YSLEER. V lost 7 bases to trimming and J lost 9 bases, with 22 bases between them. The CDR3 reads CASTPDSLSIRPQHF. DNA for the CDR3: TGCGCCAGCACCCCCGACAGCCTTTCGATCAGGCCCCAGCATTTT.

A few counts support this clone. The genes are TRBV10-3 and TRBJ1-5; D is uncertain. The CDR3 is made up of 14 amino acids. V lost 2 bases, J lost 2 bases, and 7 bases lay in between. Per the germline V gene, CDR1 is ENHRY and CDR2 is SYGVKD. The CDR3 DNA sequence: TGTGCCATCAGTGAGGGGAGCGGCAATCAGCCCCAGCATTTT. Its protein is CAISEGSGNQPQHF.

V and J are TRBV5-6 and TRBJ1-1; D is possibly TRBD1 (5 bases). Germline V gene lookup returns CDR1 SGHDT and CDR2 YYEEEE. Between the trimmed V and J ends, which lost 3 bases and 8 bases, there was a span of 17 bases. CDR3 length: 14 residues. The CDR3 DNA is TGTGCCAGCAGCTACTCGGGGGTTGGCGTGGAAGCTTTCTTT. It specifies CASSYSGVGVEAFF.

The chain couples TRBV9 to TRBJ2-3; 7 bases align to TRBD2. Germline V CDR1 and CDR2: SGDLS, YYNGEE. With V trimmed by 3 bases and J by 3 bases, 4 bases remained unmatched. CDR3 length: 14 amino acids. The CDR3 coding sequence is TGTGCCAGCAGCGCGCGGGAGTCTACAGATACGCAGTATTTT. Amino acids: CASSARESTDTQYF.

V usage is TRBV7-2 and J usage is TRBJ2-3; perhaps TRBD2 as D (7 bases). The CDR3 contains 16 residues. V was cut by 0 bases and J by 2 bases, with 12 bases left in between. In germline, CDR1 is SGHTA, CDR2 FQGNSA. The CDR3 loop reads CASSLAGGGPTDTQYF. The DNA of the CDR3 is TGTGCCAGCAGCTTAGCAGGGGGGGGCCCCACAGATACGCAGTATTTT.

The chain has TRBV5-1 and TRBJ2-1; TRBD2 matches at 7 bases. Per germline, CDR1 SGHRS and CDR2 YFSETQ. This CDR3 comprises 16 residues. Unmatched junction bases numbered 4, after V lost 0 bases and J lost 1 base. The CDR3 here is CASSLAGGISYNEQFF. The CDR3 coding sequence is TGCGCCAGCAGCTTGGCCGGGGGGATTTCCTACAATGAGCAGTTCTTC.

The DNA for the CDR3 is TGTGCCAGCAGTATGAGGACAGGGGCCTACGAGCAGTACTTC. Protein: CASSMRTGAYEQYF. V usage is TRBV28 and J usage is TRBJ2-7; 9 nucleotides match TRBD1. This CDR3 contains 14 residues. CDR1 MDHEN and CDR2 SYDVKM come from the germline V gene. The V and J ends lost 5 bases and 2 bases, in that order; junction bases with no gene match: 4.

A single count supports this clone. The sample contains more than one DNA sequence encoding this CDR3. The V gene is TRBV6-5, the J gene TRBJ1-1; D is possibly TRBD1 (6 bases). This CDR3 comprises 15 residues. Germline V gene lookup returns CDR1 MNHEY and CDR2 SVGAGI. V was trimmed by 4 bases and J by 1 base, leaving 13 bases between them. Here the CDR3 DNA reads TGTGCCAGCAGTTTACAGGGTGGAGGGAACACTGAAGCTTTCTTT. Protein product: CASSLQGGGNTEAFF.

The chain employs TRBV5-4 and TRBJ2-5; maybe TRBD1 (6 bases). The J call is in doubt because the DNA end fits TRBJ2-7 better. Germline values: CDR1 SGHNT, CDR2 YYREEE (reference sequence). The CDR3 covers 14 residues. The CDR3 bases are TGTGCCAGCAGTTTGACAGGAAGGTCTGGCGAGCAGTACTTC. Protein product: CASSLTGRSGEQYF.

The rearrangement uses TRBV10-1 and TRBJ2-2; 13 nucleotides agree with TRBD2. The CDR3 totals 20 residues. Germline V lookup: CDR1 WNHNN, CDR2 SYGVQD (reference sequence). The ends lost 3 bases at V and 5 bases at J; junction bases unmatched: 15. The CDR3, as DNA: TGCGCCAGCAGTGATTCGATGCCTGGACTAGCGGGAGAAGGTACCGGGGAGCTGTTTTTT. The encoded protein is CASSDSMPGLAGEGTGELFF.

The V call is TRBV29-1, the J call TRBJ2-3; possible D gene TRBD1, 7 bases. This CDR3 has 13 amino acids. V was trimmed by 5 bases and J by 4 bases, leaving 13 bases between them. CDR1 and CDR2 (germline): SQVTM, ANQGSEA. The CDR3 DNA reads TGCAGCGTTAGCAGGGGGGTTGCAGATACGCAGTATTTT. Protein product: CSVSRGVADTQYF.

The chain employs TRBV21-1 and TRBJ2-3. TRBV21-1 is flagged as a pseudogene. The CDR3 spans 16 residues. CDR3 region: CASSKKPDVWSDTQYF. The CDR3 region has the DNA TGTGCCAGCAGCAAAAAGCCCGACGTTTGGTCAGATACGCAGTATTTT.

The genes are TRBV2 and TRBJ2-3; 8 bases match TRBD2. The CDR3 consists of 13 residues. The germline gives CDR1 SNHLY, CDR2 FYNNEI. With 4 bases clipped from V and 10 bases from J, the junction kept 7 bases outside the gene matches. This CDR3 reads CASSAPGTRAQYF. The CDR3 nucleotides read TGTGCCAGCAGTGCCCCCGGGACTAGGGCGCAGTATTTT.

This clone is a singleton in its sample. Other DNA sequences within the sample encode an identical CDR3. This sequence joins TRBV18 and TRBJ2-1, with unresolved D. Trimming cost V 4 bases and J 5 bases, with 3 bases left between them. This CDR3 is 11 amino acids long. Germline V CDR1 and CDR2: KGHSH, LQKENI. The CDR3 loop reads CASSLNNEQFF. The CDR3 nucleotides are TGTGCCAGCTCACTCAACAATGAGCAGTTCTTC.

The chain couples TRBV7-2 to TRBJ2-2; 7 nucleotides match TRBD2. J was trimmed by 2 bases and V by 5 bases; bases with no gene match: 2. Germline CDR1 is SGHTA and CDR2 is FQGNSA. The CDR3 is 14 residues long. The CDR3 protein is CASSRTRNTGELFF. DNA for the CDR3: TGTGCCAGCAGCCGGACTAGAAACACCGGGGAGCTGTTTTTT.

This chain connects TRBV5-1 to TRBJ2-4, with 10 nucleotides matching TRBD2. The CDR3 sequence is 16 residues long. J lost 7 bases, V lost 0 bases, and 7 bases had no gene match. The V gene's germline CDR1 is SGHRS and CDR2 YFSETQ. The CDR3 DNA reads as TGCGCCAGCAGCTTGGGAAAGGTAGCGGGGGGTAACATTCAGTACTTC. Its translation: CASSLGKVAGGNIQYF.

To note about this clone: This same CDR3 is encoded by further DNA sequences in the sample. The chain combines TRBV5-1 with TRBJ2-2; TRBD2 agrees at 13 bases. The germline CDR1 and CDR2 sequences are SGHRS and YFSETQ. V lost 3 bases, J lost 7 bases, and 3 bases stayed unmatched. The CDR3 is 15 residues long. CDR3 residues: CASSSGLAGSGELFF. The DNA of the CDR3 is TGCGCCAGCAGCTCGGGACTAGCGGGAAGCGGGGAGCTGTTTTTT.